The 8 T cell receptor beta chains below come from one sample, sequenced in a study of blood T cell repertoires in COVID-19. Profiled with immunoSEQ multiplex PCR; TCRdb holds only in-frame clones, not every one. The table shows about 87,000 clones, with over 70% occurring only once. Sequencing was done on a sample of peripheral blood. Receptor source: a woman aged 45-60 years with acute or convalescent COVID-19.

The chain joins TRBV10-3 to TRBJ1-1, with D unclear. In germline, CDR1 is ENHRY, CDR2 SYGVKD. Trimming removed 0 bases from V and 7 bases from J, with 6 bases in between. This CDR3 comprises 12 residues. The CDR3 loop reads CAISESTVEAFF. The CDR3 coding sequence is TGTGCCATCAGTGAGTCGACTGTTGAAGCTTTCTTT.

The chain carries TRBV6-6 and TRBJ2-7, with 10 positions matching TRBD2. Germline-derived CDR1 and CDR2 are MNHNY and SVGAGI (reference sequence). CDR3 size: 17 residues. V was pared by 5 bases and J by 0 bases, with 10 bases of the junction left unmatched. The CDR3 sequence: CASSPPLTSGVSYEQYF. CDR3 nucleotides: TGTGCCAGCAGTCCCCCCCTAACTAGCGGGGTCTCCTACGAGCAGTACTTC.

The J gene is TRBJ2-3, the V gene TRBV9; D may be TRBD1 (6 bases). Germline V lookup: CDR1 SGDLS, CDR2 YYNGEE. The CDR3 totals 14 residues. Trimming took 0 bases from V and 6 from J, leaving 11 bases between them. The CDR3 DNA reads TGTGCCAGCAGCGTAGAAGAGAGGGGGGATACGCAGTATTTT. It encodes CASSVEERGDTQYF.

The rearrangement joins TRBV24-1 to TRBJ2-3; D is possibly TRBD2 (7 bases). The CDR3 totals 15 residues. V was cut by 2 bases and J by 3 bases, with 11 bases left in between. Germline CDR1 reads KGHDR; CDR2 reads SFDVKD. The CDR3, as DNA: TGTGCCACCAGTGATTCGGAGGGGGGGACAGATACGCAGTATTTT. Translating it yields CATSDSEGGTDTQYF.

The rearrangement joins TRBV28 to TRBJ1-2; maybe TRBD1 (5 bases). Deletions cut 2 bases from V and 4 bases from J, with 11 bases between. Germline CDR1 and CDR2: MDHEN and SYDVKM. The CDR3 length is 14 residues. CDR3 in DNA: TGTGCCAGCAGTTTAGTGGGGCCTCCCTATGGCTACACCTTC. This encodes CASSLVGPPYGYTF.

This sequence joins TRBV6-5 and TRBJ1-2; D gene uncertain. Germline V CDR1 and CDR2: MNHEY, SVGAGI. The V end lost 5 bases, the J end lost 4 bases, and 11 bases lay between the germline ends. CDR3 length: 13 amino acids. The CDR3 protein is CASSPRLFYGYTF. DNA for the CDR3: TGTGCCAGCAGTCCCAGGCTGTTCTATGGCTACACCTTC.

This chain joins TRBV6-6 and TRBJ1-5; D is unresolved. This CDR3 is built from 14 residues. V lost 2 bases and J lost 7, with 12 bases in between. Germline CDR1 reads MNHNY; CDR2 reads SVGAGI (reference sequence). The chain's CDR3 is CASSYTDGGQPQHF. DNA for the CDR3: TGTGCCAGCAGTTACACCGACGGAGGCCAGCCCCAGCATTTT.

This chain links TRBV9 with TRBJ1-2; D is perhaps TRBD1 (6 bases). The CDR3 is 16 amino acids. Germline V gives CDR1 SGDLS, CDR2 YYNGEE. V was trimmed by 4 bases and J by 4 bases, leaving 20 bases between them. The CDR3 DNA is TGTGCCAGCAGCAAGAACCGGGACACCGCCAGCTATGGCTACACCTTC. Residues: CASSKNRDTASYGYTF.